This T cell receptor (beta chain) originates from a study of blood T cell repertoires in COVID-19. Study overall: Donors in the United States, Italy and Spain gave samples during acute or convalescent COVID-19. From T cells, B-cell-depleted T cells, or PBMCs came the material, which was cDNA or gDNA.

There are a few counts of this clone. Original processing methods: Reference gene primer amplification yielded estimated nucleated cell counts. Libraries were prepared by immunoSEQ multiplex PCR; TCRdb keeps only in-frame clonotypes and omits some of them. D and trimming were read from the DNA, whereas the V and J calls and clone size are those reported in that table. The sample contains about 220,000 clones, 84% of which appear only once. Trimming removed 3 bases from V and 4 bases from J, with 19 bases in between. Germline V gene data show CDR1 as SGHDT and CDR2 as YYEEEE. This CDR3 spans 16 amino acids.

The clonotype comes from a man aged 25 to 40 with active or convalescent COVID-19. Specimen: peripheral blood. The chain carries TRBV5-6 and TRBJ1-2; no firm D call. CDR3 coding DNA: TGTGCCAGCAGCTCCTGGGGAGGAGGGTCAACCTATGGCTACACCTTC. It is translated as CASSSWGGGSTYGYTF.